The next 9 T cell receptor beta chains were all read from a single sample in a study of identical twins listed by TCRdb under 2016. The protocol used for the library was 5' RACE. TCRdb records Illumina HiSeq 2000 as the sequencer. TCRdb's own reprocessing of the public reads used fastp at Q25 and MiXCR and kept productive beta chains. Merged by CDR3 protein, the rows form single entries marked with the most common genes and DNA. This sample gives some 710,000 distinct CDR3 sequences in total; 5.5% to 6.5% of them show up just once. The ten largest clones take up 1.5% to 2% of the sample. The sample consisted of naive T cells sorted from blood. The sample's cell subset or site label is to be understood as: cells isolated with a human naive T-cell isolation kit. These TCRs come from a man aged 18 to 29 in good health.

Only a few counts were recorded for this clonotype. The chain has TRBV7-8 and TRBJ2-2; no reliable D call. V lost 2 bases and J lost 5, with 15 bases in between. The CDR3 consists of 16 residues. Looked up from germline, CDR1 is SGHVS and CDR2 is FQNEAQ. The CDR3 bases are TGTGCCAGCAGCTTACACCGAGTTCCCAGTACCGGGGAGCTGTTTTTT. This gives the protein CASSLHRVPSTGELFF.

This clonotype was picked up many times. The CDR3 loop is CASSDGRDAFF. As DNA, the CDR3 is TGTGCCAGCAGTGATGGCAGGGACGCTTTCTTT. This chain joins TRBV25-1 and TRBJ1-1, with D possibly TRBD1 on 5 matching bases. V lost 3 bases and J lost 11, with 10 bases in between. The CDR3 is 11 residues long. Germline loops: CDR1 MGHDK, CDR2 SYGVNS.

This clonotype was seen only a few times. The chain has TRBV18 and TRBJ2-3; 9 nucleotides agree with TRBD1. The CDR3 is 16 residues long. V dropped 3 bases and J dropped 0; count of bases not matched to a gene: 4. The germline gives CDR1 KGHSH, CDR2 LQKENI. CDR3 nucleotide sequence: TGTGCCAGCTCACCTGGGACAGGGACTAGCACAGATACGCAGTATTTT. Protein sequence: CASSPGTGTSTDTQYF.

This clonotype showed up many times. The chain has TRBV3-1 and TRBJ2-1; 11 nucleotides line up with TRBD2. The CDR3 is 16 amino acids. CDR1 and CDR2 (germline): LGHDT, YNNKEL (reference sequence). V was clipped by 7 bases and J by 0 bases; unmatched bases: 5. As DNA, the CDR3 is TGTGCCAGCACCACACTAGCGGGAGTCTCCTACAATGAGCAGTTCTTC. Translating it yields CASTTLAGVSYNEQFF.

This clonotype was detected many times. The rearrangement links TRBV10-3 to TRBJ2-7; D not resolved. The CDR3 runs 13 residues. V was clipped by 3 bases and J by 9 bases, with 15 bases between them. The germline gives CDR1 ENHRY, CDR2 SYGVKD. The CDR3 nucleotides are TGTGCCATCAGTGAATCTAGTGGCCCTGGGCAGTACGTC. Its protein is CAISESSGPGQYV.

This clonotype was picked up many times. CDR3 nucleotides: TGTGCCAGCAGTCCCAGGACACTCAAAAACATTCAGTACTTC. This encodes CASSPRTLKNIQYF. J is TRBJ2-4 and V is TRBV28, with a possible D match to TRBD1 (5 bases). The germline V gene has CDR1 MDHEN and CDR2 SYDVKM. CDR3 length equals 14 residues. V lost 5 bases and J lost 3, with 11 bases in between.

In this sample, this clonotype turned up a few times. The V gene is TRBV5-1, the J gene TRBJ2-2; possibly TRBD1 for D (6 bases). V shed 4 bases and J shed 0 bases, with 10 bases lying between them. Per germline, CDR1 SGHRS and CDR2 YFSETQ. The length of the CDR3 is 15 residues. CDR3 protein: CASSGGGTNTGELFF. The CDR3 nucleotides are TGCGCCAGCAGCGGGGGCGGAACGAACACCGGGGAGCTGTTTTTT. Drawing the rest from reference TRBV5-1 and TRBJ2-2, the complete variable domain is KAGVTQTPRYLIKTRGQQVTLSCSPISGHRSVSWYQQTPGQGLQFLFEYFSETQRNKGNFPGRFSGRQFSNSRSEMNVSTLELGDSALYLCASSGGGTNTGELFFGEGSRLTVL.

In this sample, this clonotype turned up a few times. The J gene is TRBJ1-3, the V gene TRBV19, with a possible D match to TRBD1 (5 bases). CDR1 is LNHDA and CDR2 is SQIVND in the germline V gene (reference sequence). The CDR3 is 17 residues long. Trimming left V 7 bases short and J 0 bases short, with 19 bases between. The CDR3 loop reads CASMIFTGGFSGNTIYF. CDR3 coding DNA: TGTGCCAGTATGATCTTCACCGGGGGATTCTCTGGAAACACCATATATTTT.

This clonotype was detected a few times. The chain is built from TRBV20-1 and TRBJ1-5, with TRBD1 matching 9 bases. CDR1 is DFQATT, CDR2 SNEGSKA, per germline (reference sequence). The CDR3 runs 15 residues. The V segment lost 2 bases and the J segment 2 bases; nucleotides outside the gene matches: 4. CDR3 protein: CSARLGTGRNQPQHF. The CDR3 coding sequence is TGCAGTGCTAGATTGGGGACAGGGCGCAATCAGCCCCAGCATTTT.